The following is a TCR beta chain sequence with its context. This sample is part of a study of blood T cell repertoires in COVID-19. Study context: Samples came from the United States, Italy and Spain, spanning acute and convalescent COVID-19. Sources were T cells, B-cell-depleted T cells, or PBMCs; the material itself was cDNA or gDNA.

The CDR3 is made up of 14 amino acids. Trimming removed 4 bases at V and 3 bases at J, with 9 bases between. Germline V gene lookup returns CDR1 SEHNR and CDR2 FQNEAQ (reference sequence). In the study's own analysis: The authors estimated nucleated cell counts from reference gene primer amplification. Repertoires were generated with immunoSEQ multiplex PCR, while TCRdb's copy carries only in-frame clones and drops some. V and J calls and clone size are copied from that table; D and trimming were computed from the DNA. Of about 160,000 clones listed, about four fifths are singletons. This TCR derives from a man aged 55-75 years with active or convalescent COVID-19. J is TRBJ1-4 and V is TRBV7-9, with D maybe TRBD1 (6 bases). The sample taken for sequencing was peripheral blood. CDR3 sequence reads: CASSSRGANEKLFF. CDR3 DNA sequence: TGTGCCAGCAGCTCCAGGGGAGCTAATGAAAAACTGTTTTTT.